These 14 T cell receptor beta chains originate from one sample sequenced in a study of T cell clonality in common variable immunodeficiency. Repertoires were generated with immunoSEQ multiplex PCR, while TCRdb's copy carries only in-frame clones and drops some. The table lists some 60,000 clones, no singletons, with approximately 1.7% in the top ten. Sequencing used peripheral blood mononuclear cells. These receptor sequences come from a person aged 18 to 75 in good health.

In regard to this clone: The read gets to within 3 residues of the CDR3 end, and the germline J gene fills in the rest. The J gene is TRBJ1-2, the V gene TRBV2, with D possibly matching TRBD1 (5 bases). Germline V gene sequence: CDR1 SNHLY, CDR2 FYNNEI. CDR3 length: 14 residues. CDR3 region: CASSDGGKSYDYTF. The CDR3 DNA, read in part, is TGTGCCAGCAGTGACGGGGGAAAATCTTACGAC.

At least ten counts were recorded for this clone. The CDR3 end lies 3 residues beyond the end of the read and is filled in from the germline J gene. The V call is TRBV13, the J call TRBJ2-3; TRBD2 might be the D (6 bases). Germline CDR1 is PRHDT and CDR2 is FYEKMQ (reference sequence). The V end was cut by 1 base, the J end by 7 bases, with 9 bases between. The CDR3 is made up of 13 amino acids. The sequenced part of the CDR3 DNA is TGTGCCAGCAGCTTAGACCGGGGGAATACG. It translates to CASSLDRGNT. The entire CDR3 protein reads CASSLDRGNTQYF. Variable domain in full (rest from reference TRBV13 and TRBJ2-3): AAGVIQSPRHLIKEKRETATLKCYPIPRHDTVYWYQQGPGQDPQFLISFYEKMQSDKGSIPDRFSAQQFSDYHSELNMSSLELGDSALYFCASSLDRGNTQYFGPGTRLTVL.

At least ten counts were recorded for this clone. Read sequence stops 3 residues before the CDR3 end, and the germline J gene provides the missing end. The chain links TRBV5-6 to TRBJ2-1; 9 nucleotides agree with TRBD2. Germline CDR1 and CDR2: SGHDT and YYEEEE. Trimming cost V 6 bases and J 7 bases; bases outside gene matches: 5. The CDR3 is made up of 13 amino acids. The CDR3 loop is CASNSGSRNEQFF. The part of the CDR3 DNA that was read is TGTGCCAGCAATAGCGGGAGTCGAAATGAG.

The table lists this clone with many counts. The read ends 3 residues shy of where the CDR3 ends; the end is completed using the germline J gene. The rearrangement uses TRBV28 and TRBJ1-1; D is undetermined. Trimming shortened V by 4 bases and J by 4 bases, and 7 bases separated the two germline ends. CDR1 and CDR2 (germline): MDHEN, SYDVKM. There are 12 residues in the CDR3. CDR3 in amino acids: CASSSFSTEAFF. The DNA read from the CDR3 is TGTGCCAGCAGTTCCTTTTCCACTGAA.

This clone was counted ten times or more. The CDR3 is cut off 3 residues early in the read; its end comes from the germline J gene. This chain links TRBV6-2 or TRBV6-3 with TRBJ2-5; 8 nucleotides agree with TRBD1. V gave up 4 bases and J gave up 2 bases; unmatched junction bases: 12. The CDR3 consists of 17 residues. Germline V lookup: CDR1 MNHEY, CDR2 SVGEGT. Here the CDR3 reads CASSSITGGPVQETQYF. Partial CDR3 DNA: TGTGCCAGCAGTTCGATTACAGGGGGTCCAGTACAAGAGACC.

Ten or more counts support this clone. Read data end 3 residues before the CDR3 end; the end is taken from the germline J gene. This chain joins TRBV5-4 and TRBJ1-4; possibly TRBD1 for D (6 bases). This CDR3 spans 15 amino acids. Germline loops: CDR1 SGHNT, CDR2 YYREEE (reference sequence). The germline V and J ends were trimmed by 3 bases and 7 bases, with 16 bases remaining between them. CDR3 DNA (partial): TGTGCCAGCAGCTCCAAGGGGGACGTTGTTGAAAAA. Translated: CASSSKGDVVEK. The full CDR3 protein reads CASSSKGDVVEKLFF. The whole variable domain, filled in from reference TRBV5-4 and TRBJ1-4, reads ETGVTQSPTHLIKTRGQQVTLRCSSQSGHNTVSWYQQALGQGPQFIFQYYREEENGRGNFPPRFSGLQFPNYSSELNVNALELDDSALYLCASSSKGDVVEKLFFGSGTQLSVL.

In its sample, this clone was seen many times. Read sequence stops 3 residues before the CDR3 end, and the germline J gene provides the missing end. J is TRBJ2-7 and V is TRBV7-2; D ambiguous. The V and J ends lost 5 bases and 6 bases respectively, with 20 bases between them. Germline V CDR1 and CDR2: SGHTA, FQGNSA. The CDR3 loop spans 15 amino acids. CDR3 region: CASSPRAIVSGEQYF. The sequenced part of the CDR3 DNA is TGTGCCAGCAGCCCTCGAGCCATAGTATCGGGCGAG.

This clone has at least ten counts. With the read ending 3 residues before the CDR3 end, the germline J gene is used to fill in that end. This chain joins TRBV28 and TRBJ1-2; the match to TRBD1 covers 7 bases. This CDR3 spans 15 amino acids. Unmatched junction bases numbered 10, after V lost 5 bases and J lost 4 bases. Germline V gives CDR1 MDHEN, CDR2 SYDVKM. The CDR3 DNA, read in part, is TGTGCCAGCAGTACTTATGAAGGGGGCGGCTATGGC. It is translated as CASSTYEGGGYG. The CDR3 in its entirety is CASSTYEGGGYGYTF.

At least ten counts were recorded for this clone. Coverage ceases 3 residues before the CDR3 finishes, and the germline J gene fills in the end. The chain is built from TRBV12-3 or TRBV12-4 and TRBJ2-1; D gene unclear. V dropped 5 bases and J dropped 6 bases, with 8 bases sitting between them. The CDR3 is made up of 12 amino acids. CDR3 sequence: CASSPRSNEQFF. Partial CDR3 DNA: TGTGCCAGCAGTCCCAGATCCAATGAG.

This clone was counted ten times or more. The sequenced part of the CDR3 DNA is TGCGCCAGCAGCCCCTTAATAGAGATGGAGACC. It is translated as CASSPLIEMET. In full, the CDR3 is CASSPLIEMETQYF. The rearrangement uses TRBV5-1 and TRBJ2-5, with D hard to call. The observed sequence ends 3 residues before the CDR3 terminus, with the missing tail filled in from the germline J gene. The CDR3 is 14 residues long. Germline V gene data show CDR1 as SGHRS and CDR2 as YFSETQ. Trimming took 4 bases from V and 5 from J, leaving 15 bases between them.

This clone was seen ten or more times. The CDR3 end falls 3 residues outside the read, so it is completed with the germline J gene. The chain combines TRBV18 with TRBJ2-1, with D perhaps matching TRBD1 (5 bases). The CDR3 extends over 15 amino acids. Germline CDR1 KGHSH, CDR2 LQKENI. V was shortened by 2 bases and J by 6 bases, with 14 bases between the two germline ends. CDR3 bases read: TGTGCCAGCTCACCAGGGCGGACATCTTTCAATGAG. Its protein product is CASSPGRTSFNE. The full CDR3 protein is CASSPGRTSFNEQFF.

The table lists this clone with many counts. The CDR3 region is CASSEQRLASETQYF. The sequenced part of the CDR3 DNA is TGTGCCAGCAGTGAACAAAGACTAGCGTCAGAGACC. The chain carries TRBV6-1 and TRBJ2-5, with TRBD2 identical over 8 bases. The CDR3 end falls 3 residues outside the read, so it is completed with the germline J gene. The germline CDR1 and CDR2 sequences are MNHNS and SASEGT. This CDR3 comprises 15 residues. J gave up 4 bases and V 2 bases, and 6 bases lay outside the gene matches.

To note about this clone: The read ends 3 residues early relative to the CDR3; the germline J gene fills the gap. The sample carries other DNA sequences with the same CDR3. The chain carries TRBV19 and TRBJ2-7; TRBD1 matches 8 bases. CDR3 length: 20 amino acids. The germline V gene encodes CDR1 LNHDA and CDR2 SQIVND (reference sequence). V lost 5 bases to trimming and J lost 3 bases; unmatched junction nucleotides: 24. CDR3 bases read: TGTGCCAGTAGTCCGTCGGAAGTAGCAGGGGGCCTCACTGATCACTACGAG. It codes for CASSPSEVAGGLTDHYE. The entire CDR3 protein reads CASSPSEVAGGLTDHYEQYF.

This clone was detected ten times or more. This CDR3 is CASSVRAGANVLTF. The CDR3 DNA, read in part, is TGTGCCAGCAGTGTCAGGGCTGGGGCCAACGTC. The chain recombines TRBV6-1 with TRBJ2-6; D might be TRBD1 (5 bases). With the read ending 3 residues before the CDR3 end, the germline J gene is used to fill in that end. Trimming shortened V by 4 bases and J by 2 bases, and 6 bases separated the two germline ends. From germline, CDR1 is MNHNS and CDR2 SASEGT. CDR3 length: 14 amino acids.